The rows below give T cell receptor beta chains drawn from one sample of a study of beta chain features in type 1 diabetes. Measured with immunoSEQ multiplex PCR; TCRdb has only the in-frame clones, and not every one. The sample lists about 290,000 clones; around 7.8% were seen once. Sequencing was done on a sample of central memory CD4+ T cells from blood. The receptors derive from a woman between 18 and 29 years old in good health. Each CDR3 is given without its conserved first and last residue.

TRBJ2-1 TRBV29-1 SVPLAGVINEQF
TRBJ2-7 TRBV7-9 ASSLSAGGLGEQY
TRBJ2-7 TRBV6-1 ASSLFYEQY
TRBJ2-5 TRBV7-8 ASSWDREETQY
TRBJ2-1 TRBV12-5 ASGYGSGNEQF
TRBJ1-5 TRBV2 ASRQESNQPQH
TRBJ1-1 TRBV30 AWIRAGARVRQRNTEAF
TRBJ2-1 TRBV7-2 ASSSRDSGYNEQF
- TRBV14 ASRQGNFYEQY
TRBJ1-4 TRBV29-1 SVAGIEVREKLF
TRBJ2-3 TRBV7-2 ASSLGRRTDTQY
TRBJ1-3 TRBV7-8 ASSFTGSGNTIY
TRBJ2-1 TRBV5-4 ASALNRGGSYNEQF
TRBJ1-1 TRBV7-9 ASSHSGGRTAF
TRBJ2-3 TRBV19 ASRRQGLTDTQY
TRBJ2-1 TRBV27 ASRGQNYNEQF
TRBJ1-2 TRBV7-2 ASSPDVEANYGYT
TRBJ2-5 TRBV11-2 ASSLVDYRETQY
TRBJ2-2 TRBV15 ATSTRARTPGSCF
TRBJ2-7 TRBV10-3 AISDLSRPYEQY
TRBJ2-5 TRBV18 ASSPGLQETQY
TRBJ2-1 TRBV19 ASSIIPSSYNEQF
TRBJ2-3 TRBV19 ASSGSRGRTSTDTQY
TRBJ1-1 TRBV9 ASSVKGQLF
TRBJ1-5 TRBV15 ATSRGDQPQH
TRBJ1-3 TRBV27 ASRGAGSGNTIY
TRBJ2-5 TRBV7-9 ASSIRTTKVETQY
TRBJ1-4 TRBV4-3 ASSQAFLGAGDEKLF
TRBJ1-2 TRBV2 ASSSHWTGGGYT
TRBJ2-6 TRBV27 ASSLGPGQGESSGANVLT
TRBJ1-1 TRBV7-3 ASSPREGRTEAF
TRBJ1-2 TRBV19 ATNRYTGGIYGYT
TRBJ2-1 TRBV9 ASSVGGGGTSYNEQF
TRBJ1-1 TRBV5-1 ASSSNTGNTEAF
TRBJ2-1 TRBV19 ASSTRERGVYNEQF
TRBJ2-7 TRBV7-3 ASSLTREADEQY
TRBJ1-4 TRBV9 ASSVSGQNEKLF
TRBJ1-4 TRBV19 ASSIPRSGGEKLF
TRBJ1-4 TRBV29-1 SAAGGSGISSEKLF
TRBJ1-2 TRBV5-8 ASSPRTGDNYGYT
TRBJ1-6 TRBV7-3 ASSLDVRTPLH
TRBJ1-4 TRBV9 ASSPGTLTNEKLF
TRBJ2-5 TRBV7-2 ASSLSSLETQY
TRBJ2-1 TRBV4-3 ASSPPGTSGYNEQF
TRBJ2-3 TRBV7-6 ASSLSSNTQY
TRBJ2-1 TRBV19 ASSIARQYNEQF